This paragraph reports one T cell receptor beta chain. One entry per CDR3 protein results from TCRdb running MiXCR on the 5' RACE reads. This table holds 200,000 to 300,000 distinct CDR3 sequences, about a sixth found once. The CDR3 length is 14 residues. CDR1 and CDR2 from the germline V gene are SGHRS and YFSETQ. V dropped 3 bases and J dropped 6; count of bases not matched to a gene: 7. This record comes from a study of T-cell memory formation after mild COVID-19. Sequenced material: PBMCs or a T cell subset sorted from them (not recorded which). V usage is TRBV5-1 and J usage is TRBJ2-7; 9 bases line up with TRBD1. The clonotype comes from a man younger than 35 who had mild COVID-19 (a few samples of this study predate the infection). Cell type and time point are not known. CDR3 in DNA: TGCGCCAGCAGCTCGGGACAGGGCACCTCCGAGCAGTACGTC. Translated: CASSSGQGTSEQYV.